The 30 T cell receptor beta chains below all came from one sample that was sequenced in a study of T-cell reconstitution after alpha-beta-depleted transplantation in children. Unique molecular identifiers featured in how the TCRbeta library was prepared. TCRdb reprocessed the PCR reads via MiXCR and lists one record per CDR3 protein. The table includes 400,000 to 550,000 distinct CDR3 sequences, 10% detected once. The material was PBMCs, obtained before TCRalphabeta/CD19-depleted stem cell transplant. The receptors were sampled from a child aged 2 to 10 with inherited bone marrow failure, due to receive a stem cell transplant.

This clonotype was recorded many times. The junction departs from the called germline gene at one end, perhaps through a read error. CDR3 nucleotides: TGTGCCAGCAGCGACTCCTCTTTGGGACAGGCTTTT. Translation gives CASSDSSLGQAF. V gene TRBV5-6 combines with J gene TRBJ1-3, with 8 bases matching TRBD1. Germline V gene lookup returns CDR1 SGHDT and CDR2 YYEEEE. The CDR3 is made up of 12 amino acids.

This clonotype was found a few times. V and J are TRBV6-5 and TRBJ2-7; a possible D gene is TRBD2 (6 bases). Per the germline V gene, CDR1 is MNHEY and CDR2 is SVGAGI. V shed 0 bases and J shed 1 base, with 10 bases lying between them. The CDR3 length is 15 residues. The CDR3 is CASSYSSLASYEQYF. DNA of the CDR3: TGTGCCAGCAGTTACTCATCACTAGCTTCCTACGAGCAGTACTTC.

This clonotype was seen more than once but under ten times. The gene calls are TRBV10-3 and TRBJ1-2; D remains unclear. This CDR3 is built from 12 residues. In germline, CDR1 is ENHRY, CDR2 SYGVKD. The V end was cut by 6 bases, the J end by 4 bases, with 9 bases between. CDR3 sequence (DNA): TGTGCCATCAGGGGATCGGGCTATGGCTACACCTTC. Protein product: CAIRGSGYGYTF.

This clonotype has at least ten counts. This CDR3 is CASSPSTGRMNTEAFF. The CDR3 DNA reads as TGCGCCAGCAGCCCTAGTACCGGACGGATGAACACTGAAGCTTTCTTT. The chain uses TRBV4-1 and TRBJ1-1; D unresolved. The length of the CDR3 is 16 residues. CDR1 MGHRA and CDR2 YSYEKL come from the germline V gene. Between the trimmed V and J ends, which lost 4 bases and 0 bases, there was a span of 15 bases.

This clonotype was picked up many times. V is TRBV3-1 and J is TRBJ2-7; 8 bases match TRBD2. This CDR3 comprises 13 residues. Trimming removed 2 bases from V and 9 bases from J; junction bases left unmatched: 6. Looked up from germline, CDR1 is LGHDT and CDR2 is YNNKEL (reference sequence). CDR3 DNA: TGTGCCAGCAGCCAACAACTAGCGGCGCCGCAGTACTTC. The encoded protein is CASSQQLAAPQYF.

This clonotype was recorded at least ten times. CDR3 amino acids: CASRRGGFKNIQYF. The CDR3 DNA is TGTGCCAGCAGAAGGGGGGGTTTCAAAAACATTCAGTACTTC. This rearrangement joins TRBV28 to TRBJ2-4, with D maybe TRBD2 (7 bases). From germline, CDR1 is MDHEN and CDR2 SYDVKM. Trimming took off 6 bases at V and 3 bases at J, with 12 bases between the two ends. The CDR3 is 14 residues long. Full variable domain (outside the CDR3, taken from reference TRBV28 and TRBJ2-4): DVKVTQSSRYLVKRTGEKVFLECVQDMDHENMFWYRQDPGLGLRLIYFSYDVKMKEKGDIPEGYSVSREKKERFSLILESASTNQTSMYLCASRRGGFKNIQYFGAGTRLSVL.

The DNA of the CDR3 is TGCGCCAGCAGCTTGGGGCCGGGGGGCACCGGGGAGCTGTTTTTT. Translated, it gives CASSLGPGGTGELFF. The rearrangement joins TRBV5-1 to TRBJ2-2; 7 bases align to TRBD2. The CDR3 length is 15 residues. The V and J ends lost 0 bases and 4 bases, in that order; junction bases with no gene match: 3. Germline values: CDR1 SGHRS, CDR2 YFSETQ.

There are many counts of this clonotype. This chain connects TRBV5-1 to TRBJ2-5; D is possibly TRBD1 or TRBD2 (5 bases each). Trimming cost V 2 bases and J 5 bases, with 10 bases left between them. This CDR3 has 13 amino acids. CDR1 and CDR2 from the germline V gene are SGHRS and YFSETQ. The DNA for the CDR3 is TGCGCCAGCAGCTTAGAGAGGGGCGAGACCCAGTACTTC. Translating it yields CASSLERGETQYF.

Worth noting for this clonotype: A clone one base away is much larger, so this may be a read error. CDR3 coding DNA: TGTGCCGGCAGCGACCGGACGGGATACAATGAGCAGTTCTTC. It yields the protein CAGSDRTGYNEQFF. The rearrangement uses TRBV11-2 and TRBJ2-1; possibly TRBD2 for D (5 bases). CDR1 and CDR2 from the germline V gene are SGHAT and FQNNGV. This CDR3 is 14 amino acids long.

This clonotype has at least ten counts. CDR3 protein: CASSQDHIQYF. For the CDR3, the DNA is TGTGCCAGCAGCCAAGATCACATTCAGTACTTC. The chain has TRBV3-1 and TRBJ2-4, with no clear D. The V end lost 0 bases, the J end lost 8 bases, and 2 bases lay between the germline ends. The CDR3 is 11 amino acids. CDR1 and CDR2 from the germline V gene are LGHDT and YNNKEL (reference sequence).

The sample holds one count of this clonotype. CDR3 sequence: CASSSRTRNEQYF. The CDR3 DNA reads as TGTGCCAGCAGTTCCAGGACTAGGAACGAGCAGTACTTC. The chain combines TRBV6-2 or TRBV6-3 with TRBJ2-7; TRBD2 matches 7 bases. This CDR3 has 13 residues. Germline CDR1 and CDR2: MNHEY and SVGEGT. J lost 5 bases, V lost 4 bases, and 5 bases had no gene match.

This clonotype was seen many times. The J gene is TRBJ2-7, the V gene TRBV5-6; D uncertain. The CDR3 consists of 13 residues. V lost 9 bases, J lost 1 base, and 14 bases lay in between. Germline CDR1 is SGHDT and CDR2 is YYEEEE. CDR3 nucleotide sequence: TGTGCCACCCAGATGCGGTCGTCCTACGAGCAGTACTTC. Protein product: CATQMRSSYEQYF.

This clonotype is a singleton in its sample. Given a much more abundant clone one base away, this may be a read error. V usage is TRBV25-1 and J usage is TRBJ2-7; a possible D gene is TRBD2 (6 bases). Germline V gene data show CDR1 as MGHDK and CDR2 as SYGVNS. The CDR3 is made up of 13 amino acids. Trimming removed 4 bases at V and 9 bases at J, with 16 bases between. The CDR3 is CASSGGGVEAQYF. The CDR3 DNA is TGTGCCAGCAGTGGCGGAGGGGTGGAAGCGCAGTACTTC.

This clonotype was picked up many times. The chain joins TRBV6-5 to TRBJ2-5; possibly TRBD1 or TRBD2 for D (5 bases each). The CDR3 runs 13 residues. From germline, CDR1 is MNHEY and CDR2 SVGAGI. The ends were cut back, 6 bases at V and 4 bases at J, with 12 bases in the middle. The CDR3 DNA is TGTGCCAGCAGACTCCAGAGGGGAGAGACCCAGTACTTC. It codes for CASRLQRGETQYF.

This clonotype appeared many times. The chain carries TRBV30 and TRBJ1-1; D is unresolved. The CDR3 sequence is 12 residues long. Germline CDR1 GTSNPN, CDR2 SVGIG (reference sequence). Trimming shortened V by 2 bases and J by 1 base, and 5 bases separated the two germline ends. This chain's CDR3 is CAWSPENTEAFF. In nucleotides, the CDR3 is TGTGCCTGGAGTCCTGAGAACACTGAAGCTTTCTTT.

The sample holds many counts of this clonotype. The genes are TRBV4-3 and TRBJ1-5, with 8 bases that match TRBD1. The CDR3 extends over 16 amino acids. The V gene end was trimmed by 1 base and the J gene end by 7 bases; junction bases not matched to a gene: 9. The germline CDR1 and CDR2 sequences are LGHNA and YSLEER. The CDR3 region is CASSQAFNRGGQPQHF. The CDR3 bases are TGCGCCAGCAGCCAAGCTTTTAACAGGGGGGGACAGCCCCAGCATTTT.

The rearrangement links TRBV5-4 to TRBJ2-4; TRBD2 aligns across 13 bases. J gave up 3 bases and V 4 bases, and 7 bases lay outside the gene matches. The germline V gene has CDR1 SGHNT and CDR2 YYREEE (reference sequence). The length of the CDR3 is 17 residues. CDR3 sequence: CASSATLAGGDKNIQYF. CDR3 coding DNA: TGTGCCAGCAGCGCAACACTAGCGGGAGGGGACAAAAACATTCAGTACTTC. Drawing the rest from reference TRBV5-4 and TRBJ2-4, the complete variable domain is ETGVTQSPTHLIKTRGQQVTLRCSSQSGHNTVSWYQQALGQGPQFIFQYYREEENGRGNFPPRFSGLQFPNYSSELNVNALELDDSALYLCASSATLAGGDKNIQYFGAGTRLSVL.

This clonotype occurred many times. The CDR3 spells CASSQAWGGSYEQYF. CDR3 nucleotides: TGTGCCAGCAGCCAGGCGTGGGGCGGCTCCTACGAGCAGTACTTC. The V and J genes are TRBV13 and TRBJ2-7; the D gene is possibly TRBD1 (5 bases). Germline loops: CDR1 PRHDT, CDR2 FYEKMQ (reference sequence). The ends were cut back, 5 bases at V and 0 bases at J, with 14 bases in the middle. There are 15 residues in the CDR3.

Ten or more counts support this clonotype. This chain joins TRBV10-1 and TRBJ2-1; D ambiguous. This CDR3 has 14 residues. The V gene's germline CDR1 is WNHNN and CDR2 SYGVQD (reference sequence). With 2 bases removed from V and 3 bases from J, the gap between germline ends came to 8 bases. The DNA of the CDR3 is TGCGCCAGCAGTGAGCGGAGAAACTACAATGAGCAGTTCTTC. Translating gives CASSERRNYNEQFF.

The genes are TRBV4-2 and TRBJ2-3; TRBD1 is a possible D gene (7 bases). CDR1 is LGHNA and CDR2 is YNFKEQ in the germline V gene. V was clipped by 4 bases and J by 5 bases, with 10 bases between them. This CDR3 has 13 amino acids. This chain's CDR3 is CASSPGGLDTQYF. Here the CDR3 DNA reads TGTGCCAGCAGCCCAGGGGGGTTAGATACGCAGTATTTT.

There are many counts of this clonotype. The CDR3 spells CASSLGLGAPYEQYF. The CDR3 DNA reads as TGTGCCAGCAGTTTAGGTCTTGGGGCCCCCTACGAGCAGTACTTC. V gene TRBV12-3 or TRBV12-4 combines with J gene TRBJ2-7, with a tentative D call TRBD1 (5 bases). With 1 base removed from V and 2 bases from J, the gap between germline ends came to 12 bases. The CDR3 has 15 amino acids.

The chain couples TRBV6-5 to TRBJ2-7; the match to TRBD2 covers 10 bases. CDR3 length equals 17 residues. Germline V gene lookup returns CDR1 MNHEY and CDR2 SVGAGI. V lost 7 bases, J lost 3 bases, and 15 bases stayed unmatched. The CDR3 is CASNYWPSGSKDYEQYF. CDR3 bases: TGTGCCAGCAACTACTGGCCTAGCGGGAGTAAAGACTACGAGCAGTACTTC.

The chain is built from TRBV4-3 and TRBJ2-5; 8 bases map to TRBD2. The CDR3 runs to 20 residues. J gave up 0 bases and V 0 bases, and 15 bases lay outside the gene matches. CDR1 LGHNA and CDR2 YSLEER come from the germline V gene. This CDR3 is CASSQERGGFSGRYQETQYF. DNA for the CDR3: TGCGCCAGCAGCCAAGAACGGGGGGGGTTCAGCGGCAGATACCAAGAGACCCAGTACTTC.

To note about this clonotype: A clone one base away is much larger, so this may be a read error. The rearrangement links TRBV5-1 to TRBJ2-1, with 10 nucleotides matching TRBD2. Germline CDR1 SGHRS, CDR2 YFSETQ. This CDR3 comprises 13 residues. The CDR3 protein is CASSTSGYNGQFF. As DNA, the CDR3 is TGCGCCAGTTCGACTAGCGGGTACAATGGGCAGTTCTTC.

Many counts were recorded for this clonotype. The CDR3 nucleotides read TGTGCCAGCAGTTTGTACAGGGGGCCCAACAATGAGCAGTTCTTC. Protein: CASSLYRGPNNEQFF. The genes are TRBV12-3 or TRBV12-4 and TRBJ2-1, with TRBD1 matching over 9 bases. After removal of 3 bases from V and 5 bases from J, the junction contained 5 bases not matched to a gene. The CDR3 is 15 amino acids.

A word on this clonotype: A single base separates this from a much larger clone, so it may be a read error. J is TRBJ2-7 and V is TRBV3-1, with TRBD2 matching over 10 bases. V lost 5 bases to trimming and J lost 6 bases; unmatched junction nucleotides: 10. The CDR3 contains 15 residues. Germline CDR1 and CDR2: LGHDT and YNNKEL (reference sequence). CDR3 region: CASSYLAGEGFEQYF. Written as DNA, the CDR3 is TGTGCCAGCAGCTATCTAGCGGGAGAGGGCTTCGAGCAGTACTTC.

This clonotype was recorded many times. V gene TRBV12-3 or TRBV12-4 combines with J gene TRBJ1-2; D ambiguous. This CDR3 is 11 amino acids long. V gave up 1 base and J gave up 8 bases, with 5 bases separating them. CDR3 bases: TGTGCCAGCAGTTTAGAGAGCGGCTACACCTTC. It is translated as CASSLESGYTF.

As for this clonotype: A clone one base away is much larger, so this may be a read error. This sequence joins TRBV29-1 and TRBJ2-3, with D possibly TRBD2 on 5 matching bases. Germline CDR1 is SQVTM and CDR2 is ANQGSEA. The V and J ends lost 3 bases and 4 bases respectively, with 11 bases between them. The CDR3 spans 13 residues. The CDR3 coding sequence is TGCAGCGTTGATTTGCGGGCAGCAGATACGCAGTATTTT. This codes for CSVDLRAADTQYF.

This clonotype was counted at least ten times. This rearrangement joins TRBV5-6 to TRBJ2-5, with D unclear. The V end lost 0 bases, the J end lost 5 bases, and 11 bases lay between the germline ends. This CDR3 has 14 amino acids. Germline V CDR1 and CDR2: SGHDT, YYEEEE. The chain's CDR3 is CASSLVLSTETQYF. CDR3 sequence (DNA): TGTGCCAGCAGCTTGGTTTTGAGTACGGAGACCCAGTACTTC. Together with reference TRBV5-6 and TRBJ2-5, the CDR3 gives the full variable domain: DAGVTQSPTHLIKTRGQQVTLRCSPKSGHDTVSWYQQALGQGPQFIFQYYEEEERQRGNFPDRFSGHQFPNYSSELNVNALLLGDSALYLCASSLVLSTETQYFGPGTRLLVL.

This clonotype was detected ten times or more. The rearrangement links TRBV27 to TRBJ2-1, with D possibly TRBD2 on 6 matching bases. With 2 bases removed from V and 6 bases from J, the gap between germline ends came to 11 bases. The CDR3 runs to 14 residues. Germline V CDR1 and CDR2: MNHEY, SMNVEV (reference sequence). The CDR3, as DNA: TGTGCCAGCAGTTTAGCCGGGACTGTCAATGAGCAGTTCTTC. Residues: CASSLAGTVNEQFF.